Presented here are 7 T cell receptor beta chains from one specimen sequenced in a study of blood T cells in healthy people across ages (dated by TCRdb to about 2015). The library was made by 5' RACE. Instrument used: Illumina HiSeq 2500. A second PCR of about 6 to 11 cycles was run with a J-beta primer mix and a sample-barcoded 5' primer. TCRdb reworked the public reads: Q25 trimming with fastp, MiXCR clone assembly, productive beta chains retained. Rows with a matching CDR3 protein are joined into one entry that keeps the most common DNA and genes. In all, the sample holds more than 1,000,000 distinct CDR3 sequences, and under 30% of those were seen once. Around 0.75% of the sample rests with the top ten. The data were also submitted as part of a second study, on T cells of mothers and their children.

The sequencing input was blood. The receptors were sampled from a girl aged 2-9 years in good health.

The V gene is TRBV27, the J gene TRBJ2-7; TRBD2 matches at 10 bases. CDR3 size: 14 residues. V dropped 6 bases and J dropped 3; count of bases not matched to a gene: 5. The germline V gene encodes CDR1 MNHEY and CDR2 SMNVEV (reference sequence). The CDR3 bases are TGTGCCAGCAGACTAGCGGGGCTCAGCTACGAGCAGTACTTC. Its protein is CASRLAGLSYEQYF.

The chain links TRBV4-2 to TRBJ2-3; 9 bases align to TRBD2. The length of the CDR3 is 16 residues. CDR1 is LGHNA, CDR2 YNFKEQ, per germline. Trimming at V came to 0 bases and at J to 6 bases, leaving 7 bases not matched to a gene. CDR3 region: CASSQDVAGGADTQYF. Written as DNA, the CDR3 is TGTGCCAGCAGCCAAGATGTGGCGGGAGGGGCGGATACGCAGTATTTT.

This clonotype was counted a few times. V gene TRBV20-1 combines with J gene TRBJ2-7; 7 bases align to TRBD2. CDR1 DFQATT and CDR2 SNEGSKA come from the germline V gene (reference sequence). The trim removed 1 base at V and 3 bases at J, leaving 3 bases unmatched. CDR3 size: 13 residues. The DNA for the CDR3 is TGCAGTGCTAGAGGAAGGACTAGCTACGAGCAGTACTTC. It codes for CSARGRTSYEQYF.

This sequence joins TRBV28 and TRBJ1-4; no clear D gene. Germline loops: CDR1 MDHEN, CDR2 SYDVKM. V was clipped by 9 bases and J by 8 bases, with 10 bases between them. The CDR3 has 11 residues. For the CDR3, the DNA is TGTGCCAGTGGAAAGCCGGAAAAACTGTTTTTT. Amino acid sequence: CASGKPEKLFF.

This clonotype has at least ten counts. J is TRBJ1-2 and V is TRBV29-1; no reliable D call. This CDR3 is 13 amino acids long. V was shortened by 0 bases and J by 7 bases, with 12 bases between the two germline ends. Germline-derived CDR1 and CDR2 are SQVTM and ANQGSEA. The CDR3 reads CSVEDSGWLGYTF. The CDR3 nucleotides are TGCAGCGTTGAAGATAGTGGGTGGCTTGGCTACACCTTC. Full variable domain (rest looked up from reference TRBV29-1 and TRBJ1-2): SAVISQKPSRDICQRGTSLTIQCQVDSQVTMMFWYRQQPGQSLTLIATANQGSEATYESGFVIDKFPISRPNLTFSTLTVSNMSPEDSSIYLCSVEDSGWLGYTFGSGTRLTVV.

This clonotype showed up just a few times. The chain couples TRBV2 to TRBJ2-5; D not resolved. Gene TRBJ2-7 matches the end of the DNA better, so the J call may be wrong. Germline CDR1 and CDR2: SNHLY and FYNNEI. The CDR3 runs 12 residues. CDR3 in DNA: TGTGCCAGCAGTGAAGCCACACACGAGCAGTACTTC. It codes for CASSEATHEQYF.

As concerns this clonotype: Here the CDR3 omits its conserved ending phenylalanine or tryptophan, so a read error is the likely source. The rearrangement links TRBV20-1 to TRBJ2-5; 11 bases map to TRBD2. The J call could be wrong; TRBJ2-1 is a better fit for the DNA end. Germline CDR1 reads DFQATT; CDR2 reads SNEGSKA (reference sequence). This CDR3 spans 15 amino acids. Here the CDR3 reads CSARDSGREYNEQFY. The CDR3 DNA sequence: TGCAGTGCTAGAGATAGCGGGAGGGAATACAATGAGCAGTTCTAC.